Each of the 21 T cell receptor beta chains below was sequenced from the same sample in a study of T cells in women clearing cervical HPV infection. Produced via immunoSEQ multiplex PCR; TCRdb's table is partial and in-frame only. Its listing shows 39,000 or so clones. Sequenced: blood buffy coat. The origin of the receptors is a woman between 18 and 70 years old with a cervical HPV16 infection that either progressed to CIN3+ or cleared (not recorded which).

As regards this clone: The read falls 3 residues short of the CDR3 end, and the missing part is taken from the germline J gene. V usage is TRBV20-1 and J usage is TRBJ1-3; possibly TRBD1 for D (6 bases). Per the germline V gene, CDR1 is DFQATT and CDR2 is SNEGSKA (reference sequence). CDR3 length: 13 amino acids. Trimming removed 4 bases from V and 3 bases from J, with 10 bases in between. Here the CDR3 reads CSAKSGVGNTIYF. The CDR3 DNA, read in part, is TGCAGTGCTAAATCAGGGGTTGGAAACACC.

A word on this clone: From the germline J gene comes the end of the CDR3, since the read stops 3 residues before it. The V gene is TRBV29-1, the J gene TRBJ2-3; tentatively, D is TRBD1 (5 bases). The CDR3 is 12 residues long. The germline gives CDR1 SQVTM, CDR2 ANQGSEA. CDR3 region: CSVEGGGETQYF. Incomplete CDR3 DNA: TGCAGCGTTGAAGGGGGCGGCGAGACG.

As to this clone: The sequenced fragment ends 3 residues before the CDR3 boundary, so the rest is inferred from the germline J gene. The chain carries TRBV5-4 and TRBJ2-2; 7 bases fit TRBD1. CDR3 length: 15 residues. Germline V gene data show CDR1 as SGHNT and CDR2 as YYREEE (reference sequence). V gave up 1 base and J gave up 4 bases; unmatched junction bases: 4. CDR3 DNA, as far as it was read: TGTGCCAGCAGCTTGCCAGACAGGGCCACCGGGGAG. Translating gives CASSLPDRATGE. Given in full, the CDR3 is CASSLPDRATGELFF.

The CDR3 here is CASSQVGSLLFF. Incomplete CDR3 DNA: TGTGCCAGCAGCCAAGTCGGGTCTCTA. The gene calls are TRBV4-2 and TRBJ1-4; D is uncertain. The read comes to an end 3 residues before the CDR3 does, leaving the germline J gene to fill in the end. The CDR3 has 12 residues. Germline-derived CDR1 and CDR2 are LGHNA and YNFKEQ.

The CDR3 is CASSERGTGDYTF. CDR3 DNA (partial): TGTGCCAGCAGTGAAAGGGGGACAGGTGAC. The V gene is TRBV6-1, the J gene TRBJ1-2, with 8 bases aligning to TRBD1. The sequence runs out 3 residues before the end of the CDR3; the remainder is reconstructed from the germline J gene. The CDR3 is 13 amino acids. Germline CDR1 is MNHNS and CDR2 is SASEGT.

The CDR3 sequence is CAISGRTSGTSTDTQYF. The part of the CDR3 DNA that was read is TGTGCCATCAGTGGAAGGACTAGCGGGACAAGCACAGATACG. The chain links TRBV10-3 to TRBJ2-3; TRBD2 aligns across 12 bases. With the read ending 3 residues before the CDR3 end, the germline J gene is used to fill in that end. The CDR3 is made up of 17 amino acids. Germline trimming cut 4 bases from V and 0 bases from J; bases unmatched to any gene: 5. Germline V gene data show CDR1 as ENHRY and CDR2 as SYGVKD.

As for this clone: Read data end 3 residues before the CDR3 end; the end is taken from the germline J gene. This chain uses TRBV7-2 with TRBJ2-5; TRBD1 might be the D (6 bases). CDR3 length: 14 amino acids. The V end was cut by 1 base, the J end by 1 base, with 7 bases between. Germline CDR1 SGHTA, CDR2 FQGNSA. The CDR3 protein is CASSLGTAQETQYF. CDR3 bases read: TGTGCCAGCAGCTTAGGGACAGCCCAAGAGACC.

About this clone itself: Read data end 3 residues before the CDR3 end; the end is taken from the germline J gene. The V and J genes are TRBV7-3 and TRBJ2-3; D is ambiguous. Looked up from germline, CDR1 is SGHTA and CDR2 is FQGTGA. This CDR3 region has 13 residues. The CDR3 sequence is CASSDSRQETQYF. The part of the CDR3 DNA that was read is TGTGCCAGCAGCGACTCACGGCAAGAGACG.

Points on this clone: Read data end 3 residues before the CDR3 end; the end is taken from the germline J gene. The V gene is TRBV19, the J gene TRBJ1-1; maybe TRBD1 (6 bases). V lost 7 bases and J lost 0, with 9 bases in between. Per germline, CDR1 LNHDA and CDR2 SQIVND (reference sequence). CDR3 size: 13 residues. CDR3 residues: CASTRTVNTEAFF. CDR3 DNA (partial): TGTGCCAGTACCAGGACAGTGAACACTGAA.

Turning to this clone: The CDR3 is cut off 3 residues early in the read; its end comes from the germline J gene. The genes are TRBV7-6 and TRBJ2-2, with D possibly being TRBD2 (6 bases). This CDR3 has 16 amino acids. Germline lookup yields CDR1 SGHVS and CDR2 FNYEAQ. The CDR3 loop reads CASSLSEGSYNSPLFF. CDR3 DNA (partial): TGTGCCAGCAGCCTTTCGGAGGGGTCCTATAATTCACCG.

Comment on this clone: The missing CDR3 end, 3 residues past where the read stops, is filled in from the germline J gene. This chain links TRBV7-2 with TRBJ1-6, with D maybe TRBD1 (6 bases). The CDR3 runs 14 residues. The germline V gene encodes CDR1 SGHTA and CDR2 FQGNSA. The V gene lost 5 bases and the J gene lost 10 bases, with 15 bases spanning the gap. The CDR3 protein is CASSRGTFGSPLHF. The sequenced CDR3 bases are TGTGCCAGCAGCCGAGGGACATTTGGCTCACCC.

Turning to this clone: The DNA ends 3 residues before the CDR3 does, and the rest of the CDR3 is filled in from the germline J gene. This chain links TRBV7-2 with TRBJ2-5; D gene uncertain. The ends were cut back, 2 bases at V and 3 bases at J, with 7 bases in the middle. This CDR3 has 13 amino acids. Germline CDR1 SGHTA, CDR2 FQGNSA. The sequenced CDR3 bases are TGTGCCAGCAGCTTAAGCCGGGAAGAGACC. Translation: CASSLSREET. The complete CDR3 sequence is CASSLSREETQYF.

CDR3 DNA, as far as it was read: TGTGCCAGCAGCTTAGGCCTAGCGGGAGGCAATGAG. Translated: CASSLGLAGGNE. The entire CDR3 reads CASSLGLAGGNEQFF. The chain carries TRBV7-2 and TRBJ2-1, with 11 bases lining up with TRBD2. Read data end 3 residues before the CDR3 end; the end is taken from the germline J gene. Germline CDR1 and CDR2: SGHTA and FQGNSA. Losses at the gene ends were 1 base for V and 6 bases for J; bases not matched to a gene: 2. CDR3 length: 15 residues.

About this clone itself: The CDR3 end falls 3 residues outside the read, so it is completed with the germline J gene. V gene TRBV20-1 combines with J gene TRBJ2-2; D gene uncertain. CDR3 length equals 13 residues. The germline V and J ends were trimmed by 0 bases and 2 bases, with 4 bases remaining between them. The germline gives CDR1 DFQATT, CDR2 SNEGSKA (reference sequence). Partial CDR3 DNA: TGCAGTGCTAGAGATCCTAACACCGGGGAG. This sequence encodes CSARDPNTGE. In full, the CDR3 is CSARDPNTGELFF.

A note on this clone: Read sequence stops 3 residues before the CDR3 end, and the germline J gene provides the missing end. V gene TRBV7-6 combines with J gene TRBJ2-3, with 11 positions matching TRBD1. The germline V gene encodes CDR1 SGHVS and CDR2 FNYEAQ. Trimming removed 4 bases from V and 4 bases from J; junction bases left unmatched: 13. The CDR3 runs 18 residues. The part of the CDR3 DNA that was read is TGTGCCAGCAGCTCCGCCCCTTGGTTGGGACAGGGGGCAGATACG. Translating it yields CASSSAPWLGQGADT. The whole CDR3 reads CASSSAPWLGQGADTQYF.

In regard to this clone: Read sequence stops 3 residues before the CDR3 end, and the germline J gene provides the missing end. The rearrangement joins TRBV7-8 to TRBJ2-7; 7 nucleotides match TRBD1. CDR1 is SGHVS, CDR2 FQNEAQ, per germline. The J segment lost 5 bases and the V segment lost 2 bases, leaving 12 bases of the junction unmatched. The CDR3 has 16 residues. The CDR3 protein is CASSLFSGGGADEQYF. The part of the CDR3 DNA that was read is TGTGCCAGCAGCTTATTTTCAGGGGGTGGGGCGGACGAG.

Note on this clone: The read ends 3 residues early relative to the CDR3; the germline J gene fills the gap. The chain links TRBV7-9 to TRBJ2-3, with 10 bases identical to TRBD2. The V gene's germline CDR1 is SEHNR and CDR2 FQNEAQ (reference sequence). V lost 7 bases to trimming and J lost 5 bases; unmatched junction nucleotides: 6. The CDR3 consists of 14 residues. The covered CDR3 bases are TGTGCCAGCAACCCCTCTAGCGGGGGAGATACG. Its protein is CASNPSSGGDT. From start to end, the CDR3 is CASNPSSGGDTQYF.

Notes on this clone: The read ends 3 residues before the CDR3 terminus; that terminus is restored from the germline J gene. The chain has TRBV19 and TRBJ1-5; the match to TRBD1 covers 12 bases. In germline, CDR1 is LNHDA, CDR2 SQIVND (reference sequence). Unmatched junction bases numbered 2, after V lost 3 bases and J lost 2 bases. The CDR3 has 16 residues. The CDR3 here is CASSIGTGGRNQPQHF. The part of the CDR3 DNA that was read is TGTGCCAGTAGTATCGGGACAGGGGGCCGCAATCAGCCC. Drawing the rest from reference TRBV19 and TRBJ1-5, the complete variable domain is DGGITQSPKYLFRKEGQNVTLSCEQNLNHDAMYWYRQDPGQGLRLIYYSQIVNDFQKGDIAEGYSVSREKKESFPLTVTSAQKNPTAFYLCASSIGTGGRNQPQHFGDGTRLSIL.

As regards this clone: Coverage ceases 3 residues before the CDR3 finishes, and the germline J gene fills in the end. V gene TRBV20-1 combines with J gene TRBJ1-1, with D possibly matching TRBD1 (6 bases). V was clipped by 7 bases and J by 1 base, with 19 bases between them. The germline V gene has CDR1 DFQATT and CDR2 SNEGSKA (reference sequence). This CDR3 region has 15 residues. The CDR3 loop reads CSVPTGALGNTEAFF. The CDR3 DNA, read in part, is TGCAGTGTGCCGACAGGCGCCCTAGGGAACACTGAA.

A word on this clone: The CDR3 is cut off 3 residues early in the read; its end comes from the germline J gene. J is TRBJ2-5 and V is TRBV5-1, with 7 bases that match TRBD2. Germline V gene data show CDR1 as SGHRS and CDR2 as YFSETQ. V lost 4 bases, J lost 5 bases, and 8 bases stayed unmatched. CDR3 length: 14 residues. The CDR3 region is CASSMFLAGETQYF. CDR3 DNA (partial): TGCGCCAGCAGCATGTTCTTAGCGGGCGAGACC.

The CDR3 loop is CATQGLAGDTPYEQYF. The DNA read from the CDR3 is TGTGCCACCCAGGGACTAGCGGGAGACACACCTTACGAG. The chain uses TRBV19 and TRBJ2-7; 14 bases line up with TRBD2. The CDR3 goes on 3 residues after the read ends, and that part is filled in from the germline J gene. This CDR3 comprises 16 residues. Germline-derived CDR1 and CDR2 are LNHDA and SQIVND (reference sequence). The V segment lost 10 bases and the J segment 4 bases; nucleotides outside the gene matches: 12.